This T cell receptor beta chain comes out of a study of blood T cell repertoires in COVID-19. Across the study: Material from acute and convalescent COVID-19 was sourced from the United States, Italy and Spain.

Recovered participants had two consecutive negative NP/OP PCR tests, healthcare professional clearance, or symptom resolution. The table lists this clone with a few counts. Trimming stripped 2 bases from V and 3 bases from J, with 17 bases between. Germline lookup yields CDR1 GTSNPN and CDR2 SVGIG (reference sequence). CDR3 length equals 15 residues. Clones were read by immunoSEQ multiplex PCR, and TCRdb kept only the in-frame ones, dropping some. The sample contains roughly 290,000 clones, 70% to 90% of which appear only once. Sequencing was carried out using PBMCs or T cells enriched from blood (not recorded which). The receptor comes from a woman between 25 and 40 years old who had recovered from COVID-19. The chain couples TRBV30 to TRBJ2-7; D remains unclear. Here the CDR3 reads CAWSLLMGPNYEQYF. The DNA for the CDR3 is TGTGCCTGGAGTCTGTTAATGGGCCCTAACTACGAGCAGTACTTC.